Detailed here is one T cell receptor beta chain. Its antigen is not known. Via MiXCR, TCRdb re-called the reads, giving one row per CDR3 protein. Of about 150,000 distinct CDR3 sequences listed, about a quarter are singletons. The data originate from a study of T cell repertoires in cytomegalovirus infection. Overall study findings and caveats: The response measured ex vivo was dominated by TCR beta clonotypes (HLA-C-restricted and CMV-specific).

The CDR3 covers 15 residues. From germline, CDR1 is DFQATT and CDR2 SNEGSKA (reference sequence). V dropped 4 bases and J dropped 4; count of bases not matched to a gene: 7. Sequencing was performed on PBMCs. V gene TRBV20-1 combines with J gene TRBJ2-3; TRBD2 aligns across 11 bases. The TCR sequence derives from a human donor in good health (CMV status not recorded). Some clones in this sample may be carry-over from other donors' samples. The CDR3 loop is CSANPTSGDADTQYF. The CDR3 region has the DNA TGCAGTGCTAATCCGACTAGCGGGGATGCAGATACGCAGTATTTT.